This TCR beta chain was recorded in a study of human T cells and chemical hapten exposure. Whole-study context: Patch testing placed 0.01% DPC on the upper back, with readings at 6 days. Study-wide findings and caveats: Because they had alopecia, donors may respond immunologically unlike healthy people.

The CDR3 totals 12 residues. V gave up 7 bases and J gave up 5 bases, with 11 bases separating them. Germline V CDR1 and CDR2: MNHEY, SVGAGI. Time point of the sample: patch test 1, 2 weeks after DPC sensitization. As for treatment: therapeutic diphenylcyclopropenone sensitization with weekly scalp DPC. This clonotype showed up just a few times. Antigen: not known. Individual cDNA molecules had unique molecular identifiers attached to them by the library. Using its own MiXCR run on the RACE reads, TCRdb lists one record per CDR3 protein. In the table there are 79,000 or so distinct CDR3 sequences, about 31% of which are singletons.

The rearrangement uses TRBV6-5 and TRBJ1-1; D is uncertain. The sequencing used whole blood, collected in connection with sensitization to the hapten diphenylcyclopropenone (DPC). The clonotype was recovered from a man aged 40-49 years with alopecia areata. Some clones in this sample may be carry-over from other donors' samples. The CDR3 DNA sequence: TGTGCCAGCACCCGAGGTCGGACTGAAGCTTTCTTT. It yields the protein CASTRGRTEAFF.